The rows below give T cell receptor beta chains drawn from one sample of a study of blood T cell repertoires in COVID-19. The data were produced by immunoSEQ multiplex PCR, yet TCRdb's version contains in-frame clones alone and is incomplete. Among 270,000 or so clones listed, about nine tenths were seen once. The sequenced material came from peripheral blood. The origin of the receptors is a woman aged 40 to 55 who had recovered from COVID-19. Each CDR3 is given with its conserved first and last residue. A D gene is named only where the DNA matches it firmly. The size field is filled for only some rows; it gives once, few, many or a size class.

d_call j_call clone_size v_call cdr3_nt cdr3_aa
TRBD1 TRBJ2-2 - TRBV4-1 TGCGCCAGCAGCCAACCGACAGGGTGGGGGGAGCTGTTTTTT CASSQPTGWGELFF
- TRBJ2-5 - TRBV5-1 TGCGCCAGCAGCTTGGCCGGGTTGGAGACCCAGTACTTC CASSLAGLETQYF
TRBD2 TRBJ2-2 - TRBV7-2 TGTGCCAGCAGCTCCTTAGCGGGAGCCACCGGGGAGCTGTTTTTT CASSSLAGATGELFF
- TRBJ1-4 once TRBV18 TGTGCCAGCTCACCAGGGCAGGGCTCTGAAAAACTGTTTTTT CASSPGQGSEKLFF
- TRBJ2-7 - TRBV13 TGTGCCAGCAGCTTAGGACATTCCTACGAGCAGTACTTC CASSLGHSYEQYF
- TRBJ1-2 - TRBV5-1 TGCGCCAGCAGCTTGGCCGGGTCCCCCTATGGCTACACCTTC CASSLAGSPYGYTF
- TRBJ2-3 - TRBV24-1 TGTGCCACCAGTCTTGCGAGCACAGATACGCAGTATTTT CATSLASTDTQYF
TRBD2 TRBJ2-3 - TRBV10-3 TGTGCCGCCGGGGGACTAGCGGCTAGCACAGATACGCAGTATTTT CAAGGLAASTDTQYF
- TRBJ2-5 - TRBV6-5 TGTGCCAGCAGCCACCCGGAGGAGACCCAGTACTTC CASSHPEETQYF
TRBD2 TRBJ2-5 - TRBV11-2 TGTGCCAGCAGCTTAGCCCCTAGCGGGGGGAGCCGGGAGACCCAGTACTTC CASSLAPSGGSRETQYF
TRBD2 TRBJ2-5 - TRBV4-2 TGTGCCAGCAGCCAGCGATTTCCGGGACTAGCGGGGCCCTCTTGGGAGACCCAGTACTTC CASSQRFPGLAGPSWETQYF
TRBD1 TRBJ2-7 - TRBV29-1 TGCAGCGCGGGACAGGGGGCTGACGAGCAGTACTTC CSAGQGADEQYF
TRBD1 TRBJ1-5 - TRBV4-2 TGTGCCAGCAGCCGAACAGACAGGGAGAATCAGCCCCAGCATTTT CASSRTDRENQPQHF